A selection of T cell receptor beta chains follows, all from one sample in a study of identical twins. TCRdb re-analysed the 5' RACE reads in MiXCR, keeping a single row per CDR3 protein. The repertoire includes roughly 260,000 distinct CDR3 sequences, about 7.5% of them detected once, and 5% to 6% sits in the top ten. Separately, the same data were catalogued under a study of yellow fever vaccine responses in identical twins.

Sequenced material: CD8+ T cells sorted from blood. These TCRs come from a woman aged 18-29 years in good health. CDR3s include the opening cysteine and the closing phenylalanine or tryptophan.

j_gene,v_gene,CDR3aa
TRBJ2-1,TRBV6-5,CASSYYRRGNEQFF
TRBJ1-1,TRBV9,CASSVEGTLTEAFF
TRBJ1-1,TRBV27,CASSLTGGGTAFF
TRBJ1-1,TRBV4-1,CASSQGGTLNTEAFF
TRBJ2-5,TRBV20-1,CSAQESGGPEETQYF
TRBJ2-7,TRBV2,CASSDRFEGYSYEQYF
TRBJ2-2,TRBV15,CATSRAGGISGELFF
TRBJ2-7,TRBV2,CASRGQGQNEQYF
TRBJ1-1,TRBV4-2,CASTPGVMNTEAFF
TRBJ2-7,TRBV4-1,CASSQERAARDEQYF
TRBJ2-7,TRBV13,CASSQLRSGSPYEQYF
TRBJ2-2,TRBV15,CATSQGARELFF
TRBJ2-1,TRBV5-1,CASSVSGGALYNEQFF
TRBJ2-2,TRBV19,CASSLAGETGELFF
TRBJ2-3,TRBV5-5,CASTWWGGETDTQYF
TRBJ2-7,TRBV5-1,CASSPGDRLYEQYF
TRBJ2-1,TRBV6-4,CASSDKGGGSYNEQFF
TRBJ1-1,TRBV12-3/TRBV12-4,CASRTVNTEAFF
TRBJ2-1,TRBV15,CATSRGLAGVYNEQFF
TRBJ2-7,TRBV10-2,CASSPGRDRDEQYF
TRBJ2-1,TRBV27,CASSFGTYNEQFF
TRBJ1-1,TRBV7-9,CASSNRRDRAFF
TRBJ2-1,TRBV2,CASSGLAGGLSSYNEQFF
TRBJ1-5,TRBV7-8,CATTTGGWDQPQHF
TRBJ2-3,TRBV20-1,CSARALAVITDTQYF
TRBJ2-1,TRBV6-4,CASSDGTSNEQFF
TRBJ1-1,TRBV4-1,CASSQGTAEAFF
TRBJ1-6,TRBV28,CASSFTGADSPLHF
TRBJ1-2,TRBV7-9,CASSFEGLNYGYTF
TRBJ2-3,TRBV5-1,CASVPFGNTQYF
TRBJ2-1,TRBV7-3,CASSSIAGQSYNEQFF
TRBJ2-7,TRBV12-3/TRBV12-4,CASSLSSGTSYEQYF
TRBJ2-2,TRBV5-4,CASRQLTGSGELFF
TRBJ2-1,TRBV13,CASSFAGEPYNEQFF
TRBJ2-2,TRBV4-1,CASSQAGSGQGAGGELFF
TRBJ2-7,TRBV29-1,CSVGGGSRYEQYF
TRBJ2-7,TRBV4-2,CASSQEGTSGSYEQYF
TRBJ1-1,TRBV5-1,CASSLDSNTEAFF
TRBJ2-2,TRBV10-3,CAIGPGTGELFF
TRBJ2-7,TRBV12-3/TRBV12-4,CASSLGAGGLYEQYF